Each of the 9 T cell receptor beta chains below was sequenced from the same sample in a study of control samples from healthy donors and cancer patients. Assay used: immunoSEQ multiplex PCR; TCRdb lists only in-frame clones, some missing. The sample contains 150,000 to 200,000 clones, around nine tenths of which appear only once. Sequenced: blood. Receptor source: a woman in her thirties in good health.

The chain has TRBV7-6 and TRBJ1-3; no definite D call. This CDR3 has 16 residues. Germline assignment: CDR1 SGHVS and CDR2 FNYEAQ. V dropped 0 bases and J dropped 1 base, with 10 bases sitting between them. The CDR3 loop is CASSLASGGSGNTIYF. The DNA for the CDR3 is TGTGCCAGCAGCTTAGCTTCGGGAGGGTCTGGAAACACCATATATTTT.

The CDR3 bases are TGTGCCAGCAAACCACAGGGTCCGGTTAATTCACCCCTCCACTTT. It codes for CASKPQGPVNSPLHF. The gene calls are TRBV27 and TRBJ1-6; D perhaps matches TRBD1 (6 bases). The CDR3 length is 15 residues. Germline CDR1 reads MNHEY; CDR2 reads SMNVEV (reference sequence). V shed 7 bases and J shed 6 bases, with 16 bases lying between them.

The chain links TRBV7-2 to TRBJ2-5; D not certain. Per germline, CDR1 SGHTA and CDR2 FQGNSA. Trimming stripped 4 bases from V and 2 bases from J, with 2 bases between. This CDR3 spans 11 amino acids. In nucleotides, the CDR3 is TGTGCCAGCAGCTCTCAAGAGACCCAGTACTTC. Residues: CASSSQETQYF.

The chain has TRBV7-9 and TRBJ2-7, with 8 bases that match TRBD1. This CDR3 is built from 14 residues. J gave up 0 bases and V 6 bases, and 4 bases lay outside the gene matches. Germline assignment: CDR1 SEHNR and CDR2 FQNEAQ (reference sequence). The CDR3 is CASSRTGGSYEQYF. DNA of the CDR3: TGTGCCAGCAGTCGCACAGGGGGCTCCTACGAGCAGTACTTC.

V gene TRBV4-1 combines with J gene TRBJ2-7; 9 nucleotides agree with TRBD1. The CDR3 runs 16 residues. Per germline, CDR1 MGHRA and CDR2 YSYEKL. V lost 3 bases, J lost 5 bases, and 11 bases stayed unmatched. CDR3 in amino acids: CASSHEGTGTSHEQYF. CDR3 DNA sequence: TGCGCCAGCAGCCACGAGGGGACAGGGACCTCTCACGAGCAGTACTTC.

The chain is built from TRBV19 and TRBJ1-2, with D unclear. The CDR3 length is 13 residues. Germline CDR1 is LNHDA and CDR2 is SQIVND (reference sequence). V shed 1 base and J shed 8 bases, with 11 bases lying between them. This CDR3 is CASSIGGPPGYTF. CDR3 coding DNA: TGTGCCAGTAGTATAGGCGGACCTCCAGGCTACACCTTC.

The rearrangement uses TRBV6-5 and TRBJ1-2, with TRBD1 identical over 9 bases. The CDR3 totals 13 residues. V was pared by 6 bases and J by 6 bases, with 5 bases of the junction left unmatched. Germline CDR1 and CDR2: MNHEY and SVGAGI. CDR3 DNA sequence: TGTGCCAGCAGAAACCGGGACAGGGATGGCTACACCTTC. Amino acid sequence: CASRNRDRDGYTF.

The chain carries TRBV27 and TRBJ2-7, with TRBD2 as a possible D gene (5 bases). V was clipped by 0 bases and J by 3 bases, with 6 bases between them. Per germline, CDR1 MNHEY and CDR2 SMNVEV (reference sequence). The CDR3 sequence is 13 residues long. This CDR3 is CASSLSEGYEQYF. For the CDR3, the DNA is TGTGCCAGCAGTTTATCTGAGGGCTACGAGCAGTACTTC.

This rearrangement joins TRBV29-1 to TRBJ1-1; tentatively, D is TRBD1 (5 bases). CDR1 and CDR2 (germline): SQVTM, ANQGSEA. V was trimmed by 6 bases and J by 5 bases, leaving 16 bases between them. The CDR3 length is 13 residues. The DNA for the CDR3 is TGCAGCGTGGAGGGTCAGGGACCAACTGAAGCTTTCTTT. Translating gives CSVEGQGPTEAFF.